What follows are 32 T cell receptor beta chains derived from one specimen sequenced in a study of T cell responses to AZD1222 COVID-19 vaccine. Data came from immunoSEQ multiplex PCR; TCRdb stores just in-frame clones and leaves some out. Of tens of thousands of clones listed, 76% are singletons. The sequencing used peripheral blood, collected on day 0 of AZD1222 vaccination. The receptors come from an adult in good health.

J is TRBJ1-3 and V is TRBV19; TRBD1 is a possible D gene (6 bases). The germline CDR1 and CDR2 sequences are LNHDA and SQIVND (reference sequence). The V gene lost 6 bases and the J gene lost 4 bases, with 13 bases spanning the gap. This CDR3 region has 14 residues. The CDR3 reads CASRDVDRGNTIYF. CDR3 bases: TGTGCCAGTAGAGACGTGGACAGAGGAAACACCATATATTTT.

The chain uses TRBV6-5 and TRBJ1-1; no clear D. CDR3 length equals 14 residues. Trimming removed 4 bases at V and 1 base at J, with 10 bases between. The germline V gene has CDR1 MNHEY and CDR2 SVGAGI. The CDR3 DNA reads TGTGCCAGCAGTTTCCAAGGGTGGAACACTGAAGCTTTCTTT. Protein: CASSFQGWNTEAFF.

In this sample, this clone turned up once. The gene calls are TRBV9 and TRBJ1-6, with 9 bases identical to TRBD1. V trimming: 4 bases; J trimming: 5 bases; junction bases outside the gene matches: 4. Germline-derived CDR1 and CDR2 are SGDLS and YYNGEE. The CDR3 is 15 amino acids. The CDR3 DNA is TGTGCCAGCAGCACCCGGGACAGGGATAATTCACCCCTCCACTTT. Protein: CASSTRDRDNSPLHF.

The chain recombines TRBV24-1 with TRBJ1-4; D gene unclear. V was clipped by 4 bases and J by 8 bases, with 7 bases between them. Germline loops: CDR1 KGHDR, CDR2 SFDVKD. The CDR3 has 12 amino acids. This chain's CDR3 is CATSDYGEKLFF. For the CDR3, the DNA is TGTGCCACCAGTGACTACGGGGAAAAACTGTTTTTT.

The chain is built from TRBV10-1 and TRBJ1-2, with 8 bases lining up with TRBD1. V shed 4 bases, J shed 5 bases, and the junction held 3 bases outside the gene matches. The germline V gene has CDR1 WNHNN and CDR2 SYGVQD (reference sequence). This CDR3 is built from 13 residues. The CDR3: CASSVDREYGYTF. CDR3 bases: TGCGCCAGCAGTGTGGACAGGGAGTATGGCTACACCTTC.

The CDR3 sequence: CSLWTGGSQETQYF. The CDR3 DNA is TGCAGCCTATGGACAGGGGGATCCCAGGAGACCCAGTACTTC. The rearrangement uses TRBV29-1 and TRBJ2-5, with 10 bases that match TRBD1. The CDR3 sequence is 14 residues long. V lost 8 bases, J lost 5 bases, and 11 bases stayed unmatched. Per germline, CDR1 SQVTM and CDR2 ANQGSEA.

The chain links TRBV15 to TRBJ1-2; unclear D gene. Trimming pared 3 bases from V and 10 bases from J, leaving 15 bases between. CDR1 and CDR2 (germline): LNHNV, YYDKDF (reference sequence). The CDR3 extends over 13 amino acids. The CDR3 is CATSSAPGSDYTF. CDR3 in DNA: TGTGCCACCAGCAGTGCCCCAGGTTCAGACTACACCTTC.

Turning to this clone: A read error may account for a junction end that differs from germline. The CDR3 sequence: CAINEDGYNSPLHF. For the CDR3, the DNA is TGTGCTATCAACGAGGACGGGTATAATTCACCCCTCCACTTT. The rearrangement uses TRBV10-3 and TRBJ1-6; D remains unclear. Germline assignment: CDR1 ENHRY and CDR2 SYGVKD. The CDR3 runs to 14 residues.

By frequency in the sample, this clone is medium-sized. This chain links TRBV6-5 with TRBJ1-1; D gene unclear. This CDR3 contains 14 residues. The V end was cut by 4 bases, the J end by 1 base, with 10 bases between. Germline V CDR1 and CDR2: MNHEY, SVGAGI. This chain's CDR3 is CASSSDLWNTEAFF. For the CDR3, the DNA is TGTGCCAGCAGTTCGGACCTCTGGAACACTGAAGCTTTCTTT.

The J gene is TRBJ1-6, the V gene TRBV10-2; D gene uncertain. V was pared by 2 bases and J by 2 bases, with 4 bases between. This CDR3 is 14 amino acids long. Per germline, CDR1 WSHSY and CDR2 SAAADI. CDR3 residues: CASSERPYNSPLHF. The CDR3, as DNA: TGCGCCAGCAGTGAGCGCCCCTATAATTCACCCCTCCACTTT.

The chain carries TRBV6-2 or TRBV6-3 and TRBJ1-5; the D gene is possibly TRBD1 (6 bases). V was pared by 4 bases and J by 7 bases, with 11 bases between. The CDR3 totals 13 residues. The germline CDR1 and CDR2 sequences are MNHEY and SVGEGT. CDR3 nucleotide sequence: TGTGCCAGCAGTTGGGGGGCTGAACAGCCCCAGCATTTT. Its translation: CASSWGAEQPQHF.

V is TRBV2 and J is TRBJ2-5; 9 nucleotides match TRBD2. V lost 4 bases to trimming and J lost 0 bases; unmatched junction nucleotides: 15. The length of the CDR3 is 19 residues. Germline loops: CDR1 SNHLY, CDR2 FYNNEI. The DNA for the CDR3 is TGTGCCAGCAGTGTGAGGCAGGGAGGGGCTAGCGGGGACCAAGAGACCCAGTACTTC. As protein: CASSVRQGGASGDQETQYF.

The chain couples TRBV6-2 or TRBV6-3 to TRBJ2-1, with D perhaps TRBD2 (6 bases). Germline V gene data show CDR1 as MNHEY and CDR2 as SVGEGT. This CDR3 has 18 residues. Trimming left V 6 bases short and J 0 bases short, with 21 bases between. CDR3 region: CASSPSGGLTSSYNEQFF. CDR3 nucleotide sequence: TGTGCCAGCAGCCCGAGCGGTGGACTAACGAGCTCCTACAATGAGCAGTTCTTC.

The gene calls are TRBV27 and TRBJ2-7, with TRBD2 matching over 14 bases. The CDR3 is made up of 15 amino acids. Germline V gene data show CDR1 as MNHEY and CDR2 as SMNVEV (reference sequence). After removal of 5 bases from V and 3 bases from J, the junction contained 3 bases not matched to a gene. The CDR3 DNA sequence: TGTGCCAGCAGTGTCGGGACTAGCGGGGGCTACGAGCAGTACTTC. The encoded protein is CASSVGTSGGYEQYF.

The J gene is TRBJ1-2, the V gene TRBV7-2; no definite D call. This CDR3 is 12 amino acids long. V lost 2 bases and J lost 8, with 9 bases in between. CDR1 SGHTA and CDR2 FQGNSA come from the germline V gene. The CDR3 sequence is CASSLSRKGYTF. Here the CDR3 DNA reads TGTGCCAGCAGCTTATCCCGGAAAGGCTACACCTTC.

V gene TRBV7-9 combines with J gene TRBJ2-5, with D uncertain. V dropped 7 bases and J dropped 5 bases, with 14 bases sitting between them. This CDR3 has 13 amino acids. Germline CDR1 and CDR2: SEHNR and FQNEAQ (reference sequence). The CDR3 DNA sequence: TGTGCCAGCAACCGAGGAGCCCGGGAGACCCAGTACTTC. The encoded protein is CASNRGARETQYF. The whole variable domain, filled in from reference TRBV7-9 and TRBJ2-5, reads DTGVSQNPRHKITKRGQNVTFRCDPISEHNRLYWYRQTLGQGPEFLTYFQNEAQLEKSRLLSDRFSAERPKGSFSTLEIQRTEQGDSAMYLCASNRGARETQYFGPGTRLLVL.

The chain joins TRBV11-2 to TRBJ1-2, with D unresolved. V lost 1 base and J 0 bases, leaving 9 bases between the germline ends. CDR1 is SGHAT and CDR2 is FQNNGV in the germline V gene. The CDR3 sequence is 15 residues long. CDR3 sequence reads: CASSLGAGPNYGYTF. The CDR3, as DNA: TGTGCCAGCAGCTTAGGGGCCGGACCTAACTATGGCTACACCTTC. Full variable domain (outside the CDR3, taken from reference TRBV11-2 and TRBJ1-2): EAGVAQSPRYKIIEKRQSVAFWCNPISGHATLYWYQQILGQGPKLLIQFQNNGVVDDSQLPKDRFSAERLKGVDSTLKIQPAKLEDSAVYLCASSLGAGPNYGYTFGSGTRLTVV.

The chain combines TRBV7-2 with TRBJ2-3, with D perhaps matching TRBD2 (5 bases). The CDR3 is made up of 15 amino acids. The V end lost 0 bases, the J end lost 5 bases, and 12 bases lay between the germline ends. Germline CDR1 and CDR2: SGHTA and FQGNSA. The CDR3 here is CASSLAGYSGDTQYF. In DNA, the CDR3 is TGTGCCAGCAGCTTAGCGGGGTACAGCGGAGATACGCAGTATTTT.

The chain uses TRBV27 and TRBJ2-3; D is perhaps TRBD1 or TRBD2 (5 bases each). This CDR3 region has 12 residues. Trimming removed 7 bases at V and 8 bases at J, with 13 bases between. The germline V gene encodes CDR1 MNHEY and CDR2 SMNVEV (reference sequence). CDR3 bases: TGTGCCAGCAAGGGGACCGGGGTTACGCAGTATTTT. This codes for CASKGTGVTQYF.

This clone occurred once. CDR3 protein: CAWSITRTSGGLNEQFF. The CDR3 nucleotides are TGTGCCTGGAGTATAACTCGGACTAGCGGGGGGCTCAATGAGCAGTTCTTC. V gene TRBV30 combines with J gene TRBJ2-1, with TRBD2 matching over 14 bases. Trimming removed 2 bases from V and 6 bases from J; junction bases left unmatched: 9. Germline V gives CDR1 GTSNPN, CDR2 SVGIG (reference sequence). The CDR3 spans 17 residues. Based on the CDR3 plus reference TRBV30 and TRBJ2-1, the full variable domain is SQTIHQWPATLVQPVGSPLSLECTVEGTSNPNLYWYRQAAGRGLQLLFYSVGIGQISSEVPQNLSASRPQDRQFILSSKKLLLSDSGFYLCAWSITRTSGGLNEQFFGPGTRLTVL.

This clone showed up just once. For the CDR3, the DNA is TGTGCCAGCAGTTTGAGGGGTTGGAATGAGCAGTTCTTC. Protein sequence: CASSLRGWNEQFF. The V and J genes are TRBV28 and TRBJ2-1; D possibly matches TRBD1 or TRBD2 (5 bases each). The germline V gene has CDR1 MDHEN and CDR2 SYDVKM. CDR3 length equals 13 residues. Deletions cut 3 bases from V and 7 bases from J, with 10 bases between. Full variable domain (outside the CDR3, taken from reference TRBV28 and TRBJ2-1): DVKVTQSSRYLVKRTGEKVFLECVQDMDHENMFWYRQDPGLGLRLIYFSYDVKMKEKGDIPEGYSVSREKKERFSLILESASTNQTSMYLCASSLRGWNEQFFGPGTRLTVL.

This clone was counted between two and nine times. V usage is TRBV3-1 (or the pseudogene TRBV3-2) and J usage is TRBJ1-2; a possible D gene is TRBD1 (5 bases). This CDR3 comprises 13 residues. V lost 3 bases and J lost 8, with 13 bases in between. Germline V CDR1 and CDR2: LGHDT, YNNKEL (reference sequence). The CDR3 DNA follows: TGTGCCAGCAGCCAGGGGACGATGGGCGGCTACACCTTC. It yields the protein CASSQGTMGGYTF.

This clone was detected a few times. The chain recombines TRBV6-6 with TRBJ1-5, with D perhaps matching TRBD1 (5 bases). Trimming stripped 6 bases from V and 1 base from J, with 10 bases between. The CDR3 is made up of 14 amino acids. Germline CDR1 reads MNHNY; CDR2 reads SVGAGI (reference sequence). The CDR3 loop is CASSQGYSNQPQHF. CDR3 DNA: TGTGCCAGCAGCCAGGGTTACAGCAATCAGCCCCAGCATTTT.

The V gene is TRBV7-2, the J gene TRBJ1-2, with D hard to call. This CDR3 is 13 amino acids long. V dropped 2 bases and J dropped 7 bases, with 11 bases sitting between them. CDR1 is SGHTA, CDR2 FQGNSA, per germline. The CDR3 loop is CASSLTPGSGYTF. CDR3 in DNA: TGTGCCAGCAGCTTAACCCCGGGTTCTGGCTACACCTTC.

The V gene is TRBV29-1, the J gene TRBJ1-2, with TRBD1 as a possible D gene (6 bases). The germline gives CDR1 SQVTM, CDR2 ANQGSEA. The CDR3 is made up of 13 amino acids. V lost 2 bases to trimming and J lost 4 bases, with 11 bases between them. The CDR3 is CSVELGAVYGYTF. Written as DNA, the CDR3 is TGCAGCGTTGAACTGGGGGCTGTCTATGGCTACACCTTC.

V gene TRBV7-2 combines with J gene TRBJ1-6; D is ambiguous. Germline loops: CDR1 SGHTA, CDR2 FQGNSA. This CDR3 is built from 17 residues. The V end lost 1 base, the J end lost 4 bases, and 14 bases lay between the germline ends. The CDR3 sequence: CASSLVASESYNSPLHF. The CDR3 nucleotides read TGTGCCAGCAGCTTAGTGGCGTCAGAGTCTTATAATTCACCCCTCCACTTT. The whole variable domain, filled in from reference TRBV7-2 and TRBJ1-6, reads GAGVSQSPSNKVTEKGKDVELRCDPISGHTALYWYRQSLGQGLEFLIYFQGNSAPDKSGLPSDRFSAERTGGSVSTLTIQRTQQEDSAVYLCASSLVASESYNSPLHFGNGTRLTVT.

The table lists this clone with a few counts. Here the CDR3 DNA reads TGTGCCAGCAGTGATGGGACGGCTAGCACAGATACGCAGTATTTT. Translated: CASSDGTASTDTQYF. This rearrangement joins TRBV27 to TRBJ2-3; either TRBD1 or TRBD2 may fit D (5 bases each). The CDR3 length is 15 residues. Germline CDR1 is MNHEY and CDR2 is SMNVEV (reference sequence). Trimming pared 5 bases from V and 0 bases from J, leaving 12 bases between.

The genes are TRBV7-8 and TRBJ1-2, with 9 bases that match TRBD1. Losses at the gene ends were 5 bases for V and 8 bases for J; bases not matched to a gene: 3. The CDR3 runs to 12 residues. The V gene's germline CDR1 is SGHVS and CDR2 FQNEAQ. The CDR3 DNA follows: TGTGCCAGCAGCCCGGACAGGGGAGGCTACACCTTC. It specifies CASSPDRGGYTF.

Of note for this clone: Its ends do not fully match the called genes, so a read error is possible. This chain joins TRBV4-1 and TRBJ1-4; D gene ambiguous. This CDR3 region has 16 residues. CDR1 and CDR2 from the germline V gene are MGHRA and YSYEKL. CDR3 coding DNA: TGCGCCGGCAGCCCCTCTCTTACGGAGCATAATGAAAAACTGTTTTTT. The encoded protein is CAGSPSLTEHNEKLFF.

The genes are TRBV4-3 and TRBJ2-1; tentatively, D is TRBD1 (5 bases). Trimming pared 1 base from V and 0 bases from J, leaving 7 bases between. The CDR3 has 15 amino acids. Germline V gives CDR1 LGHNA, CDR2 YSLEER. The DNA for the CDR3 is TGCGCCAGCAGCCAAGTTAGGGGCTCCTACAATGAGCAGTTCTTC. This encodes CASSQVRGSYNEQFF.

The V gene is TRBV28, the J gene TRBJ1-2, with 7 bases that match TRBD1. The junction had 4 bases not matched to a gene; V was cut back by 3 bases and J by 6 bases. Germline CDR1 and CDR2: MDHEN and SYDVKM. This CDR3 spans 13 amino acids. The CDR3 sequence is CASSFGQVDGYTF. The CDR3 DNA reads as TGTGCCAGCAGTTTCGGACAGGTTGATGGCTACACCTTC.

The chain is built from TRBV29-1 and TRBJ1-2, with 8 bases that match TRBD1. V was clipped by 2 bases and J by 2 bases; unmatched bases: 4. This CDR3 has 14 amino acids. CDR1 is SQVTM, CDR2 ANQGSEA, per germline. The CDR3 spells CSVEQYRGNYGYTF. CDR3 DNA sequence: TGCAGCGTTGAACAGTACAGGGGGAACTATGGCTACACCTTC.